This T cell receptor beta chain was captured in a study of T cells in Graves' hyperthyroidism and ophthalmopathy. Study outcomes and limitations: It was a median approximately 6 months before onset that the model predicted ophthalmopathy. Ophthalmopathy could be told apart from stable hyperthyroidism with a 13 V-J model. Blood also carried most thyroid clonotypes expanded above 0.001.

Uncontrolled infection, other autoimmune disease, pregnancy or lactation excluded patients. Authors of the study amplified TCR beta CDR3 regions from RNA transcripts. TCR CDR3 regions were first amplified by RT-PCR with HTBI primers. TCRdb itself ran the multiplex PCR reads through MiXCR, one entry per CDR3 protein. The sample includes 600,000 to 700,000 distinct CDR3 sequences, less than 45% of them seen just once. This clonotype came up a few times. Its antigen is currently unknown. CDR1 and CDR2 (germline): DFQATT, SNEGSKA (reference sequence). The germline V and J ends were trimmed by 3 bases and 3 bases, with 9 bases remaining between them. CDR3 length: 13 amino acids.

This sequence joins TRBV20-1 and TRBJ1-5, with D perhaps matching TRBD1 (6 bases). The receptor's source is an adult man with Graves' disease, either hyperthyroidism or ophthalmopathy (not recorded which). The material sequenced was peripheral blood or thyroid tissue (not recorded which). The CDR3 sequence is CSASRDNNQPQHF. The CDR3 nucleotides read TGCAGTGCTAGCCGGGACAACAATCAGCCCCAGCATTTT.